The present T cell receptor (beta chain) was sequenced within a study of cytomegalovirus exposure and HLA in healthy donors. Study summary: Earlier findings included some 120 million unique TCR beta sequences obtained from approximately 170 million T cells.

Concerning this clone: Antigen specificity is unknown.

Primers: 60 Vbeta forward and 13 Jbeta reverse. Only in-frame clones appear in the TCRdb table, and some are missing; sequencing was by immunoSEQ multiplex PCR. Of over 80,000 clones in the sample, over 65% were seen once. Points from the study as a whole: Most TCR sequences proved rare, with some public TCRs found in many donors. According to an earlier analysis, most TCR beta V segments yielded productive rearrangements about 87% or about 30% of the time.

Trimming cost V 4 bases and J 5 bases; bases outside gene matches: 6. There are 15 residues in the CDR3. CDR1 is SGHRS, CDR2 YFSETQ, per germline. Material: PBMCs. The chain is built from TRBV5-1 and TRBJ2-7; TRBD2 matches 13 bases. The clonotype originates from a man aged 55 to 70 in good health and CMV-seropositive. CDR3 sequence: CASSPGLAGAHEQYF. The CDR3 nucleotides read TGCGCCAGCAGCCCAGGACTAGCGGGGGCCCACGAGCAGTACTTC.